This passage covers 18 T cell receptor beta chains from one sample sequenced in a study of long-term antiretroviral therapy in people with HIV (dated by TCRdb to the early 2020s). The immunoSEQ hsTCRB v3.0 assay was used at survey level resolution to sequence the TRB variable region. TCRdb's version of the immuneACCESS table is confined to in-frame rearrangements and falls short of the full clone set. An unresolved V gene accounts for under half of the shortfall where checked; the remainder is of unknown origin. This sample is represented by 20,000 or so clones; 87% of them were singletons. The leading ten clones occupy over 4% of the sample. Sample: unsorted PBMCs, taken 2.1 years after starting antiretroviral therapy. These receptors were obtained from a man aged 18 to 29 with HIV.

Turning to this clone: The junction does not match germline at one end; this may be a read error. The chain employs TRBV7-7 and TRBJ2-3; possibly TRBD1 or TRBD2 for D (5 bases each). Germline CDR1 and CDR2: SSHAT and FNYEAQ (reference sequence). The CDR3 is 14 amino acids. CDR3 coding DNA: TGTGCTAGCAGTCCGGGACCGCGGAGAGATACGCAGTATTTT. This sequence encodes CASSPGPRRDTQYF.

Here the CDR3 DNA reads TGTGCCAGCAGTTACTCGGGACAGGGGGCTAATGAGCAGTTCTTC. Translated, it gives CASSYSGQGANEQFF. V gene TRBV6-5 combines with J gene TRBJ2-1, with 12 nucleotides matching TRBD1. This CDR3 comprises 15 residues. V lost 0 bases, J lost 7 bases, and 1 base stayed unmatched. The germline CDR1 and CDR2 sequences are MNHEY and SVGAGI.

The chain employs TRBV5-6 and TRBJ2-3; 8 nucleotides match TRBD2. V shed 0 bases and J 2 bases; nucleotides not matched to a gene: 2. This CDR3 spans 15 amino acids. From germline, CDR1 is SGHDT and CDR2 YYEEEE. CDR3 region: CASSLGLAFTDTQYF. In DNA form, the CDR3 reads TGTGCCAGCAGCTTGGGACTAGCGTTCACAGATACGCAGTATTTT. Complete variable domain (other parts from reference TRBV5-6 and TRBJ2-3): DAGVTQSPTHLIKTRGQQVTLRCSPKSGHDTVSWYQQALGQGPQFIFQYYEEEERQRGNFPDRFSGHQFPNYSSELNVNALLLGDSALYLCASSLGLAFTDTQYFGPGTRLTVL.

The chain has TRBV25-1 and TRBJ1-5; D not certain. Germline-derived CDR1 and CDR2 are MGHDK and SYGVNS. V dropped 5 bases and J dropped 4 bases, with 12 bases sitting between them. This CDR3 region has 14 residues. CDR3 bases: TGTGCCAGCAGTAAAAAAGGTGAAAATCAGCCCCAGCATTTT. This translates into CASSKKGENQPQHF.

In its sample, this clone was seen a few times. The chain recombines TRBV6-5 with TRBJ2-7; unclear D gene. This CDR3 spans 15 amino acids. The germline V and J ends were trimmed by 0 bases and 0 bases, with 9 bases remaining between them. Germline V gives CDR1 MNHEY, CDR2 SVGAGI. This chain's CDR3 is CASSYSWRSSYEQYF. Written as DNA, the CDR3 is TGTGCCAGCAGTTACTCGTGGCGGAGCTCCTACGAGCAGTACTTC.

The chain employs TRBV7-3 and TRBJ2-7; 9 bases are a match to TRBD1. The J segment lost 3 bases and the V segment lost 3 bases, leaving 0 bases of the junction unmatched. This CDR3 region has 13 residues. Germline V CDR1 and CDR2: SGHTA, FQGTGA. The CDR3: CASSLTGGYEQYF. The DNA of the CDR3 is TGTGCCAGCAGCTTGACAGGGGGCTACGAGCAGTACTTC.

This sequence joins TRBV7-2 and TRBJ1-3, with a possible D match to TRBD1 (5 bases). The ends were cut back, 1 base at V and 2 bases at J, with 12 bases in the middle. The CDR3 has 16 amino acids. Germline CDR1 reads SGHTA; CDR2 reads FQGNSA. The CDR3 spells CASSLEGLGTGNTIYF. The CDR3 DNA sequence: TGTGCCAGCAGCTTAGAGGGGCTTGGAACTGGAAACACCATATATTTT. Full variable domain (rest looked up from reference TRBV7-2 and TRBJ1-3): GAGVSQSPSNKVTEKGKDVELRCDPISGHTALYWYRQSLGQGLEFLIYFQGNSAPDKSGLPSDRFSAERTGGSVSTLTIQRTQQEDSAVYLCASSLEGLGTGNTIYFGEGSWLTVV.

This rearrangement joins TRBV4-2 to TRBJ2-7; D call uncertain. The V and J ends lost 2 bases and 3 bases respectively, with 8 bases between them. Looked up from germline, CDR1 is LGHNA and CDR2 is YNFKEQ. This CDR3 is 13 amino acids long. CDR3 in amino acids: CASSQQEDYEQYF. CDR3 DNA sequence: TGTGCCAGCAGCCAACAGGAAGACTACGAGCAGTACTTC.

The chain carries TRBV9 and TRBJ1-4, with TRBD1 identical over 12 bases. Germline CDR1 and CDR2: SGDLS and YYNGEE. This CDR3 comprises 17 residues. With V trimmed by 4 bases and J by 3 bases, 7 bases remained unmatched. CDR3 loop: CASSPGQGASSNEKLFF. CDR3 bases: TGTGCCAGCAGCCCGGGACAGGGGGCGTCCTCTAATGAAAAACTGTTTTTT.

This clone is a singleton in its sample. V usage is TRBV19 and J usage is TRBJ2-1; D may be TRBD1 (6 bases). CDR1 LNHDA and CDR2 SQIVND come from the germline V gene (reference sequence). V lost 7 bases and J lost 2, with 9 bases in between. This CDR3 has 13 residues. Here the CDR3 DNA reads TGTGCCAGTACACGGGACACCTACAATGAGCAGTTCTTC. Translated, it gives CASTRDTYNEQFF.

CDR3 DNA sequence: TGTGCCACTGGGAACGGCAATCAGCCCCAGCATTTT. Translating it yields CATGNGNQPQHF. This chain joins TRBV9 and TRBJ1-5; D gene uncertain. Germline CDR1 SGDLS, CDR2 YYNGEE. Trimming stripped 9 bases from V and 2 bases from J, with 9 bases between. This CDR3 is 12 amino acids long. Supplemented by reference TRBV9 and TRBJ1-5, the full variable domain reads DSGVTQTPKHLITATGQRVTLRCSPRSGDLSVYWYQQSLDQGLQFLIQYYNGEERAKGNILERFSAQQFPDLHSELNLSSLELGDSALYFCATGNGNQPQHFGDGTRLSIL.

The chain is built from TRBV9 and TRBJ1-2; TRBD1 agrees at 7 bases. Germline trimming cut 3 bases from V and 4 bases from J; bases unmatched to any gene: 3. The CDR3 runs to 13 residues. The germline V gene encodes CDR1 SGDLS and CDR2 YYNGEE. The CDR3 sequence: CASSARQGYGYTF. The CDR3 DNA reads as TGTGCCAGCAGCGCCCGACAGGGCTATGGCTACACCTTC.

This clone was detected only once. The V gene is TRBV6-5, the J gene TRBJ2-7, with D perhaps TRBD1 or TRBD2 (5 bases each). The V end lost 6 bases, the J end lost 2 bases, and 17 bases lay between the germline ends. Germline V gene data show CDR1 as MNHEY and CDR2 as SVGAGI. The CDR3 spans 15 residues. This CDR3 reads CASRVAGTETYEQYF. For the CDR3, the DNA is TGTGCCAGCAGGGTGGCAGGGACGGAAACCTACGAGCAGTACTTC.

V gene TRBV6-5 combines with J gene TRBJ1-6, with a weak D call TRBD1 (5 bases). This CDR3 is 12 amino acids long. Germline assignment: CDR1 MNHEY and CDR2 SVGAGI. V lost 5 bases, J lost 14 bases, and 13 bases lay in between. As DNA, the CDR3 is TGTGCCAGCAGTCACGGGACCCGCACCCTCCACTTT. Amino acid sequence: CASSHGTRTLHF.

The V gene is TRBV13, the J gene TRBJ1-2; TRBD1 might be the D (5 bases). Trimming removed 5 bases at V and 7 bases at J, with 20 bases between. The CDR3 runs 15 residues. Germline CDR1 PRHDT, CDR2 FYEKMQ (reference sequence). Written as DNA, the CDR3 is TGTGCCAGCAGCCACGAGGGACGGGCGAGGGGTGGCTACACCTTC. Its protein is CASSHEGRARGGYTF.

This sequence joins TRBV2 and TRBJ2-1; 7 positions agree with TRBD2. V gave up 5 bases and J gave up 7 bases; unmatched junction bases: 5. CDR3 size: 13 residues. Germline CDR1 SNHLY, CDR2 FYNNEI. CDR3 sequence (DNA): TGTGCCAGCAGTCGACTAGCCGGTAATGAGCAGTTCTTC. Translation: CASSRLAGNEQFF.

The V gene is TRBV5-1, the J gene TRBJ2-1; TRBD1 or TRBD2 may be the D gene (6 bases each). V lost 1 base to trimming and J lost 10 bases, with 15 bases between them. CDR1 and CDR2 from the germline V gene are SGHRS and YFSETQ. This CDR3 is built from 14 residues. DNA for the CDR3: TGCGCCAGCAGCTTGACGTGGGGGGCAGGGGAGCAGTTCTTC. Amino acid sequence: CASSLTWGAGEQFF.

This clone showed up just once. The V call is TRBV7-9, the J call TRBJ2-1, with TRBD2 matching 12 bases. Germline assignment: CDR1 SEHNR and CDR2 FQNEAQ (reference sequence). The V gene end was trimmed by 4 bases and the J gene end by 8 bases; junction bases not matched to a gene: 6. The CDR3 spans 15 residues. CDR3 region: CASSSLAGGPDEQFF. CDR3 nucleotides: TGTGCCAGCAGCTCTCTAGCGGGAGGGCCGGATGAGCAGTTCTTC.